This T cell receptor (beta chain) was captured in a study of beta chain features in type 1 diabetes. This clone came up a few times. Expressed TCRB transcripts were sequenced, since all the RNA that had been isolated was reverse transcribed. Clones were read by immunoSEQ multiplex PCR, and TCRdb kept only the in-frame ones, dropping some. The sample contains around 330,000 clones, 11% of which appear only once. Germline CDR1 and CDR2: MRHNA and SNTAGT. The CDR3 has 14 residues. V shed 4 bases and J 9 bases; nucleotides not matched to a gene: 7. Material: naive CD4+ T cells from blood. This rearrangement joins TRBV6-4 to TRBJ2-1; 9 bases line up with TRBD1. The sequence derives from a young woman in good health. CDR3 sequence reads: CASSVGQGSGEQFF. CDR3 nucleotides: TGTGCCAGCAGTGTAGGACAGGGGAGCGGTGAGCAGTTCTTC.